A selection of T cell receptor beta chains follows, all from one sample in a study of blood T cell repertoires in COVID-19. Only in-frame clones appear in the TCRdb table, and some are missing; sequencing was by immunoSEQ multiplex PCR. The sample has around 270,000 clones; 70% to 90% are singletons. Specimen: PBMCs or T cells enriched from blood (not recorded which). The receptors here all came from a woman in her thirties who had recovered from COVID-19. The CDR3 runs from the conserved cysteine through the conserved F or W.

V	J	CDR3
TRBV2	TRBJ1-5	CASSKTGGQPQHF
TRBV7-3	TRBJ2-3	CASRPGGTTDTQYF
TRBV7-3	TRBJ2-3	CASSSSGGDAQYF
TRBV4-1	TRBJ2-3	CASSSRALAGGPPDTQYF
TRBV28	TRBJ1-2	CASSLSGQGGGYTF
TRBV15	TRBJ2-2	CATSSRSGELFF
TRBV28	TRBJ1-1	CAIKFLRDRIPFINPNTEAFF
TRBV28	TRBJ1-6	CASIKGFNSPLHF
TRBV3-1/TRBV3-2	TRBJ2-7	CASSGGLAGGGEQYF
TRBV30	TRBJ2-2	CAWSVLGAGELFF
TRBV5-1	TRBJ2-7	CASSLTARGEQYF
TRBV19	TRBJ2-1	CASSLPVMSGRHPNEQFF
TRBV4-1	TRBJ2-7	CASSQDPGTYEQYF
TRBV7-2	TRBJ1-2	CASSPPRARVIGYTF
TRBV15	TRBJ1-3	CATSSSGAGNTIYF
TRBV15	TRBJ2-2	CATSREGTSRANTGELFF
TRBV5-6	TRBJ1-4	CASSPTGFNEKLFF
TRBV28	TRBJ1-4	CASGTGTFNEKLFF
TRBV10-3	TRBJ1-1	CAISREMNTEAFF
TRBV27	TRBJ1-1	CASSFLGEGTEAFF
TRBV6-5	TRBJ1-6	CASRRTGLSPLHF
TRBV7-3	TRBJ2-4	CASSLSGENIQYF
TRBV27	TRBJ2-1	CASSLGTSGNNEQFF
TRBV5-1	TRBJ1-3	CASSHSGSTRGNTIYF
TRBV19	TRBJ1-2	CASSRDRGVYGYTF
TRBV2	TRBJ2-7	CASRPRTSLSHEQYF
TRBV7-2	TRBJ1-5	CASSSPPDRVGQPQHF
TRBV30	TRBJ2-1	CAWGQGGNEQFF
TRBV4-1	TRBJ1-2	CASSAPGQGYGYTF
TRBV27	TRBJ1-5	CASTTFVRGAGSNQPQHF
TRBV7-2	TRBJ1-1	CASSLGRVEAFF
TRBV28	TRBJ2-2	CASSLYPPGQTSNTGELFF
TRBV5-1	TRBJ2-3	CASSMGQITDTQYF
TRBV27	TRBJ1-1	CASSLEAGARNTEAFF
TRBV5-4	TRBJ1-1	CASSRGDRRVNTEAFF
TRBV24-1	TRBJ2-5	CATSDSILIPGYETQYF
TRBV7-9	TRBJ1-4	CATNPGHFNEKLFF
TRBV7-3	TRBJ1-1	CASSSDRDTEAFF
TRBV5-5	TRBJ1-1	CASSFWRGRTGLNTEAFF
TRBV7-3	TRBJ2-1	CASSSPRSRGGEQFF
TRBV27	TRBJ1-5	CASSLSGQGRVGQPQHF